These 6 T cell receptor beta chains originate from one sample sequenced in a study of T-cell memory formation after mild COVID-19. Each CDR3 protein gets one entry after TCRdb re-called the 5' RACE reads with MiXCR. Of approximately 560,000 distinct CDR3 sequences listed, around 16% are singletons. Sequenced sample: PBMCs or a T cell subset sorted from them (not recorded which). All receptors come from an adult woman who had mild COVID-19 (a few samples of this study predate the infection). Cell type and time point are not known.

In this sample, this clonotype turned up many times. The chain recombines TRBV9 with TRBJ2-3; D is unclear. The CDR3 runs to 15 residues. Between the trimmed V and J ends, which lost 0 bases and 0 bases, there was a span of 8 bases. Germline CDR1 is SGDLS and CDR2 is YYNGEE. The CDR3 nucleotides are TGTGCCAGCAGCGTAGGGGTGACGAGCACAGATACGCAGTATTTT. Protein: CASSVGVTSTDTQYF. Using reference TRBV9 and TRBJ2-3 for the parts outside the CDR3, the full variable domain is DSGVTQTPKHLITATGQRVTLRCSPRSGDLSVYWYQQSLDQGLQFLIQYYNGEERAKGNILERFSAQQFPDLHSELNLSSLELGDSALYFCASSVGVTSTDTQYFGPGTRLTVL.

The CDR3 spells CASSESSRSPLHF. CDR3 bases: TGTGCCAGCAGTGAATCCAGCCGGTCACCCCTCCACTTT. This chain links TRBV25-1 with TRBJ1-6; no clear D. Germline assignment: CDR1 MGHDK and CDR2 SYGVNS. With 1 base removed from V and 10 bases from J, the gap between germline ends came to 8 bases. CDR3 length: 13 residues.

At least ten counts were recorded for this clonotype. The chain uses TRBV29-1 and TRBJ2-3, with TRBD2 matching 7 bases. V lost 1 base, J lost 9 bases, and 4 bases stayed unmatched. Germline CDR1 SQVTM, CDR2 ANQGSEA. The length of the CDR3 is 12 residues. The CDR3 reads CSVEVAAGTQYF. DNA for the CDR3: TGCAGCGTTGAAGTGGCAGCGGGGACGCAGTATTTT.

The CDR3 DNA follows: TGTGCCAGCAGCCTTAGGAAGGGGAAGGTGGGATCGGAGACCCAGTACTTC. Encoded protein: CASSLRKGKVGSETQYF. The chain links TRBV14 to TRBJ2-5, with a tentative D call TRBD1 (5 bases). V was pared by 4 bases and J by 5 bases, with 23 bases between. The CDR3 has 17 amino acids. Per the germline V gene, CDR1 is SGHDN and CDR2 is FVKESK.

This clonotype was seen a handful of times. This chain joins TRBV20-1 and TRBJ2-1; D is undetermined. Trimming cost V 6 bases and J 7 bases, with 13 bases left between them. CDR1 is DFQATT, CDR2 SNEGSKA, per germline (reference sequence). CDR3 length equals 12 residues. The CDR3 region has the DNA TGCAGTGCCTCCAGGCTTGAGAATGAGCAGTTCTTC. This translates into CSASRLENEQFF.

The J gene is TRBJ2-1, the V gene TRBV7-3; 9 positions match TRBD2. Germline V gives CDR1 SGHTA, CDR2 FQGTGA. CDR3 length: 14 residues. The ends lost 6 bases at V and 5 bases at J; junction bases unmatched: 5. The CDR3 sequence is CASRAGGSNNEQFF. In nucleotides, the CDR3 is TGTGCCAGCAGAGCGGGAGGAAGTAACAATGAGCAGTTCTTC.